These 32 T cell receptor beta chains share one sample of origin, sequenced in a study of blood T cell repertoires in COVID-19. The assay was immunoSEQ multiplex PCR, and TCRdb's table has in-frame clones only and misses some. The table lists around 360,000 clones, roughly 90% of them singletons. The sequencing input was PBMCs or T cells enriched from blood (not recorded which). The receptors here all came from a woman aged 30 to 39 who had recovered from COVID-19.

As concerns this clone: Germline and junction disagree at one end, which may indicate a read error. The V gene is TRBV7-7, the J gene TRBJ2-5; D not resolved. The germline V gene has CDR1 SSHAT and CDR2 FNYEAQ (reference sequence). The length of the CDR3 is 13 residues. CDR3 DNA: TGTGCTAGCAGCTTAGTTCGGCAAGAGACCCAGTACTTC. This translates into CASSLVRQETQYF.

This clone was seen only once. The chain uses TRBV29-1 and TRBJ1-4; no firm D call. The V gene lost 3 bases and the J gene lost 8 bases, with 13 bases spanning the gap. The CDR3 totals 13 residues. Germline values: CDR1 SQVTM, CDR2 ANQGSEA. The CDR3 loop is CSVDEGTREKLFF. As DNA, the CDR3 is TGCAGCGTTGATGAGGGTACTAGGGAAAAACTGTTTTTT.

The gene calls are TRBV19 and TRBJ2-3, with a tentative D call TRBD2 (6 bases). Trimming pared 1 base from V and 6 bases from J, leaving 14 bases between. Germline values: CDR1 LNHDA, CDR2 SQIVND (reference sequence). This CDR3 is 15 amino acids long. CDR3 DNA: TGTGCCAGTAGTATAGGCGGAGGGGCTGGGGATACGCAGTATTTT. Its translation is CASSIGGGAGDTQYF.

The CDR3 DNA follows: TGCGCCAGCAGCCCCGGGACTAGCGGGGTCGGCGAGACCCAGTACTTC. Protein: CASSPGTSGVGETQYF. This sequence joins TRBV5-1 and TRBJ2-5; 13 bases are shared with TRBD2. CDR1 and CDR2 (germline): SGHRS, YFSETQ. This CDR3 has 16 amino acids. Trimming removed 4 bases from V and 5 bases from J; junction bases left unmatched: 8.

This chain connects TRBV19 to TRBJ2-3; 7 bases map to TRBD1. With V trimmed by 5 bases and J by 1 base, 6 bases remained unmatched. CDR3 length: 15 residues. Looked up from germline, CDR1 is LNHDA and CDR2 is SQIVND (reference sequence). The chain's CDR3 is CASSLRGRGTDTQYF. The CDR3 bases are TGTGCCAGTAGTCTTAGGGGGCGAGGCACAGATACGCAGTATTTT.

On this clone: The same CDR3 is also encoded by other DNA sequences in this sample. The V and J genes are TRBV3-1 (or the pseudogene TRBV3-2) and TRBJ2-3; D might be TRBD2 (5 bases). V dropped 1 base and J dropped 2 bases, with 7 bases sitting between them. The CDR3 has 14 residues. Germline V gene sequence: CDR1 LGHDT, CDR2 YNNKEL (reference sequence). The CDR3 sequence: CASSQAGSTDTQYF. As DNA, the CDR3 is TGTGCCAGCAGCCAAGCGGGGTCCACAGATACGCAGTATTTT.

CDR3 sequence reads: CASRSGTFSYEQYF. CDR3 DNA: TGTGCCAGCAGGTCAGGAACCTTCTCCTACGAGCAGTACTTC. V and J are TRBV28 and TRBJ2-7; D remains ambiguous. This CDR3 has 14 residues. Germline assignment: CDR1 MDHEN and CDR2 SYDVKM. Between the trimmed V and J ends, which lost 6 bases and 0 bases, there was a span of 12 bases.

This rearrangement joins TRBV27 to TRBJ2-2; D call uncertain. CDR3 length: 14 residues. V gave up 6 bases and J gave up 6 bases, with 14 bases separating them. Germline V CDR1 and CDR2: MNHEY, SMNVEV (reference sequence). CDR3 region: CASSYQSRAGELFF. CDR3 bases: TGTGCCAGCAGCTACCAATCCCGGGCCGGGGAGCTGTTTTTT.

V usage is TRBV4-2 and J usage is TRBJ2-1; TRBD2 matches at 11 bases. Per the germline V gene, CDR1 is LGHNA and CDR2 is YNFKEQ. This CDR3 spans 18 amino acids. Trimming took 2 bases from V and 0 from J; bases not matched to a gene: 6. CDR3 sequence reads: CASSQTSGGPSSYNEQFF. CDR3 in DNA: TGTGCCAGCAGCCAAACTAGCGGGGGCCCGAGCTCCTACAATGAGCAGTTCTTC.

J is TRBJ2-1 and V is TRBV5-1, with TRBD2 identical over 13 bases. Trimming at V came to 1 base and at J to 7 bases, leaving 11 bases not matched to a gene. In germline, CDR1 is SGHRS, CDR2 YFSETQ. CDR3 size: 18 residues. This chain's CDR3 is CASSLLTSGGAIKNEQFF. In nucleotides, the CDR3 is TGCGCCAGCAGCTTGTTAACTAGCGGGGGGGCCATAAAGAATGAGCAGTTCTTC. The full variable domain, rest sourced from reference TRBV5-1 and TRBJ2-1, is KAGVTQTPRYLIKTRGQQVTLSCSPISGHRSVSWYQQTPGQGLQFLFEYFSETQRNKGNFPGRFSGRQFSNSRSEMNVSTLELGDSALYLCASSLLTSGGAIKNEQFFGPGTRLTVL.

The V call is TRBV2, the J call TRBJ2-1; 9 nucleotides align to TRBD2. Germline-derived CDR1 and CDR2 are SNHLY and FYNNEI. The J segment lost 0 bases and the V segment lost 1 base, leaving 10 bases of the junction unmatched. This CDR3 comprises 19 residues. CDR3 coding DNA: TGTGCCAGCAGTGAAGTGGCTAGCGGGACCTTGAGCTCCTACAATGAGCAGTTCTTC. Its protein product is CASSEVASGTLSSYNEQFF.

The V gene is TRBV18, the J gene TRBJ1-2, with no clear D. The germline V and J ends were trimmed by 2 bases and 8 bases, with 9 bases remaining between them. Per the germline V gene, CDR1 is KGHSH and CDR2 is LQKENI. The CDR3 consists of 12 residues. The CDR3 nucleotides read TGTGCCAGCTCACCAATCGAGGGAGGCTACACCTTC. As protein: CASSPIEGGYTF.

The J gene is TRBJ2-7, the V gene TRBV18; perhaps TRBD1 as D (6 bases). Looked up from germline, CDR1 is KGHSH and CDR2 is LQKENI. V was clipped by 6 bases and J by 2 bases, with 23 bases between them. CDR3 length equals 17 residues. The chain's CDR3 is CASSLRSGTRGTYEQYF. The CDR3, as DNA: TGTGCCAGCTCTCTCCGTTCCGGGACAAGGGGGACCTACGAGCAGTACTTC. Full variable domain (outside the CDR3, taken from reference TRBV18 and TRBJ2-7): NAGVMQNPRHLVRRRGQEARLRCSPMKGHSHVYWYRQLPEEGLKFMVYLQKENIIDESGMPKERFSAEFPKEGPSILRIQQVVRGDSAAYFCASSLRSGTRGTYEQYFGPGTRLTVT.

A single count supports this clone. The chain employs TRBV28 and TRBJ1-4; no reliable D call. There are 14 residues in the CDR3. V dropped 0 bases and J dropped 5 bases, with 7 bases sitting between them. Germline V CDR1 and CDR2: MDHEN, SYDVKM. DNA for the CDR3: TGTGCCAGCAGTTTATGGTCAGTGAATGAAAAACTGTTTTTT. This codes for CASSLWSVNEKLFF.

DNA for the CDR3: TGTGCCAGCAGTTCCACTTGGCGGGGGTTCACAGATACGCAGTATTTT. Translating it yields CASSSTWRGFTDTQYF. The chain employs TRBV27 and TRBJ2-3, with TRBD2 matching over 7 bases. V lost 4 bases and J lost 2; bases outside the gene matches: 9. The CDR3 length is 16 residues. CDR1 is MNHEY and CDR2 is SMNVEV in the germline V gene (reference sequence).

V gene TRBV28 combines with J gene TRBJ2-7, with 11 bases fitting TRBD2. V gave up 2 bases and J gave up 4 bases; unmatched junction bases: 4. This CDR3 is 15 amino acids long. CDR1 and CDR2 from the germline V gene are MDHEN and SYDVKM. CDR3 coding DNA: TGTGCCAGCAGTTTACCCACTAGCGGGAGTTACGAGCAGTACTTC. Its protein product is CASSLPTSGSYEQYF. The full variable domain, with the rest looked up from reference TRBV28 and TRBJ2-7, is DVKVTQSSRYLVKRTGEKVFLECVQDMDHENMFWYRQDPGLGLRLIYFSYDVKMKEKGDIPEGYSVSREKKERFSLILESASTNQTSMYLCASSLPTSGSYEQYFGPGTRLTVT.

The chain carries TRBV5-3 and TRBJ1-4; 9 bases map to TRBD1. TRBV5-3 is given ORF status, its function remaining uncertain. The junction had 1 base not matched to a gene; V was cut back by 3 bases and J by 7 bases. The CDR3 consists of 13 residues. The CDR3 DNA sequence: TGTGCCAGAAGCTGGGACAGGGTTGAAAAACTGTTTTTT. Amino acid sequence: CARSWDRVEKLFF.

This chain connects TRBV5-4 to TRBJ2-5; D might be TRBD2 (6 bases). The germline CDR1 and CDR2 sequences are SGHNT and YYREEE (reference sequence). This CDR3 has 14 residues. Deletions cut 4 bases from V and 2 bases from J, with 12 bases between. CDR3 coding DNA: TGTGCCAGCAGCATCGGGGGAACTCAAGAGACCCAGTACTTC. Translation: CASSIGGTQETQYF.

This rearrangement joins TRBV4-1 to TRBJ1-5; 9 bases align to TRBD1. CDR1 and CDR2 (germline): MGHRA, YSYEKL. The CDR3 has 17 amino acids. Trimming cost V 4 bases and J 5 bases; bases outside gene matches: 12. The CDR3 sequence: CASSLGQGGSIDQPQHF. The CDR3 nucleotides read TGCGCCAGCAGCCTGGGACAGGGAGGGAGTATAGATCAGCCCCAGCATTTT.

This clone has just one count. This chain uses TRBV28 with TRBJ2-7; D gene unclear. CDR3 length: 12 amino acids. The germline CDR1 and CDR2 sequences are MDHEN and SYDVKM. The V and J ends lost 3 bases and 3 bases respectively, with 6 bases between them. The CDR3 bases are TGTGCCAGCAGTTTGGAGTACTACGAGCAGTACTTC. It specifies CASSLEYYEQYF.

V is TRBV2 and J is TRBJ2-1; D may be TRBD1 (6 bases). There are 13 residues in the CDR3. Germline V gene sequence: CDR1 SNHLY, CDR2 FYNNEI. The ends were cut back, 7 bases at V and 9 bases at J, with 16 bases in the middle. The CDR3 loop is CASNGDQGGEQFF. The CDR3 DNA sequence: TGTGCCAGCAATGGAGACCAAGGGGGTGAGCAGTTCTTC. Together with reference TRBV2 and TRBJ2-1, the CDR3 gives the full variable domain: EPEVTQTPSHQVTQMGQEVILRCVPISNHLYFYWYRQILGQKVEFLVSFYNNEISEKSEIFDDQFSVERPDGSNFTLKIRSTKLEDSAMYFCASNGDQGGEQFFGPGTRLTVL.

This clone occurred once. This sample also contains other DNA sequences that code for the same CDR3. This chain joins TRBV19 and TRBJ1-1; TRBD1 agrees at 8 bases. The CDR3 has 13 residues. With V trimmed by 9 bases and J by 1 base, 4 bases remained unmatched. CDR1 is LNHDA, CDR2 SQIVND, per germline (reference sequence). This CDR3 reads CASQQGGNTEAFF. CDR3 DNA sequence: TGTGCCAGCCAACAGGGGGGGAACACTGAAGCTTTCTTT.

The genes are TRBV20-1 and TRBJ1-1, with 7 bases identical to TRBD1. V lost 5 bases, J lost 12 bases, and 9 bases stayed unmatched. This CDR3 is 11 amino acids long. The germline V gene encodes CDR1 DFQATT and CDR2 SNEGSKA (reference sequence). CDR3 amino acids: CSAVQGRRPFF. CDR3 bases: TGCAGTGCTGTACAGGGGAGGCGGCCTTTCTTT.

This sequence joins TRBV6-5 and TRBJ2-1; weak D call: TRBD2 (5 bases). V lost 2 bases and J lost 0, with 5 bases in between. CDR1 and CDR2 (germline): MNHEY, SVGAGI. This CDR3 has 14 residues. In DNA, the CDR3 is TGTGCCAGCAGTTACCGGGACTCCTACAATGAGCAGTTCTTC. This codes for CASSYRDSYNEQFF.

The CDR3 sequence is CASSLGTGNEKLFF. The CDR3 DNA sequence: TGTGCCAGCAGCTTGGGGACAGGGAATGAAAAACTGTTTTTT. The chain is built from TRBV7-9 and TRBJ1-4, with 9 bases fitting TRBD1. CDR1 SEHNR and CDR2 FQNEAQ come from the germline V gene (reference sequence). This CDR3 is built from 14 residues. Unmatched junction bases numbered 1, after V lost 3 bases and J lost 5 bases.

The chain recombines TRBV24-1 with TRBJ2-2; 7 bases align to TRBD1. The V and J ends lost 9 bases and 3 bases, in that order; junction bases with no gene match: 6. The CDR3 covers 14 residues. The germline gives CDR1 KGHDR, CDR2 SFDVKD. CDR3 protein: CATADRVDTGELFF. The CDR3 nucleotides read TGTGCCACCGCTGACAGGGTGGACACCGGGGAGCTGTTTTTT.

The chain employs TRBV29-1 and TRBJ1-5, with D maybe TRBD1 (5 bases). Trimming took off 4 bases at V and 2 bases at J, with 9 bases between the two ends. The CDR3 is 13 amino acids. Germline V gene lookup returns CDR1 SQVTM and CDR2 ANQGSEA. CDR3 sequence reads: CSVGQQRNQPQHF. The DNA of the CDR3 is TGCAGCGTTGGACAGCAGCGCAATCAGCCCCAGCATTTT.

The chain employs TRBV5-1 and TRBJ1-1, with no clear D. Trimming shortened V by 4 bases and J by 4 bases, and 14 bases separated the two germline ends. The CDR3 spans 14 residues. The germline gives CDR1 SGHRS, CDR2 YFSETQ. CDR3 protein: CASSRGPPTTEAFF. The CDR3, as DNA: TGCGCCAGCAGCAGAGGGCCACCGACCACTGAAGCTTTCTTT.

This chain uses TRBV13 with TRBJ1-2; D ambiguous. V lost 0 bases and J lost 4, with 9 bases in between. The CDR3 is made up of 14 amino acids. CDR1 and CDR2 (germline): PRHDT, FYEKMQ (reference sequence). CDR3 sequence reads: CASSLGRRSYGYTF. CDR3 nucleotides: TGTGCCAGCAGCTTAGGGAGGAGAAGCTATGGCTACACCTTC.

The V call is TRBV27, the J call TRBJ1-2; D is perhaps TRBD1 (6 bases). Trimming removed 1 base at V and 0 bases at J, with 9 bases between. The CDR3 has 15 residues. In germline, CDR1 is MNHEY, CDR2 SMNVEV (reference sequence). CDR3 sequence: CASSLYGGPNYGYTF. The CDR3 DNA sequence: TGTGCCAGCAGTTTATACGGGGGGCCTAACTATGGCTACACCTTC.

The genes are TRBV19 and TRBJ1-5, with unresolved D. V shed 7 bases and J shed 8 bases, with 21 bases lying between them. The CDR3 runs to 15 residues. Germline values: CDR1 LNHDA, CDR2 SQIVND (reference sequence). The CDR3 spells CASNQSGRFQKPQHF. CDR3 DNA sequence: TGTGCCAGTAATCAATCTGGGCGCTTTCAGAAGCCCCAGCATTTT.

The V call is TRBV2, the J call TRBJ2-1, with 10 bases matching TRBD2. The V gene's germline CDR1 is SNHLY and CDR2 FYNNEI. This CDR3 has 16 residues. Trimming removed 7 bases from V and 0 bases from J; junction bases left unmatched: 6. The CDR3 DNA reads TGTGCCAGCATTTCTCGGACTAGCGGCTCCTACAATGAGCAGTTCTTC. The encoded protein is CASISRTSGSYNEQFF.